This entry describes one T cell receptor (beta chain). Its cognate antigen is unknown. Other DNA sequences in this sample translate to the same CDR3. Data came from immunoSEQ multiplex PCR; TCRdb stores just in-frame clones and leaves some out. The repertoire consists of 350,000 to 450,000 clones, with roughly nine tenths occurring once and the leading ten covering roughly 3.9%. These data are taken from a study of Ad26.COV2.S vaccination and SARS-CoV-2 variants. Regarding the study as a whole: Substantial breadth was reported for post-vaccination spike-specific CD8+ and CD4+ T cells. Spike-specific TCR breadth was greater in vaccine than placebo recipients. It is possible that the TCR breadth and depth analyses underestimated the total T cell responses.

The CDR3 length is 15 residues. Trimming stripped 3 bases from V and 1 base from J, with 11 bases between. Germline CDR1 and CDR2: WNHNN and SYGVQD (reference sequence). Sequenced here: peripheral blood, sampled after recovery from COVID-19. The TCR was taken from a human donor who had recovered from COVID-19. V usage is TRBV10-1 and J usage is TRBJ2-3; D could derive from TRBD1 or TRBD2 (5 bases each). The CDR3 region is CASSEEGLGTDTQYF. CDR3 coding DNA: TGCGCCAGCAGTGAAGAGGGGTTGGGCACAGATACGCAGTATTTT.